A selection of T cell receptor beta chains follows, all from one sample in a study of cytomegalovirus exposure and HLA in healthy donors. TCRdb keeps only in-frame clones here, not all; method: immunoSEQ multiplex PCR. The sample has some 140,000 clones; approximately 73% are singletons. The sample comprised PBMCs. Receptor source: a woman aged 40 to 50 in good health and CMV-seronegative. Both conserved end residues are part of each CDR3. D genes are given only for firm matches. Not all rows give a size; the values are once, few, many and, for expanded clones, a class.

>TRBV6-1|TRBD1|TRBJ1-2|.
TGTGCCAGCATACTAGGGGGCACGGGTGGCTACACCTTC
CASILGGTGGYTF
>TRBV16|TRBD1|TRBJ1-6|.
TGTGCCAGCAGCCAATTTGTTGACAGGGCGATTTCACCCCTCCACTTT
CASSQFVDRAISPLHF
>TRBV29-1|.|TRBJ2-1|.
TGCAGCGTTGCGAAAACTCAAGAGCAGTTCTTC
CSVAKTQEQFF
>TRBV10-2|.|TRBJ2-5|.
TGCGCCAGCAGTGAGTCCCATCCGGGGGAGACCCAGTACTTC
CASSESHPGETQYF
>TRBV5-4|.|TRBJ2-1|.
TGTGCCAGCAGCCAACCACAGGGCTTCATCTACAATGAGCAGTTCTTC
CASSQPQGFIYNEQFF
>TRBV7-2|TRBD1|TRBJ2-3|.
TGTGCCAGCAGCTCACCGACAGGGAGCACAGATACGCAGTATTTT
CASSSPTGSTDTQYF
>TRBV9|TRBD1|TRBJ1-2|.
TGTGCCAGCAGCGTGGGTGGAGGGACAGCCTATGGCTACACCTTC
CASSVGGGTAYGYTF
>TRBV5-5|.|TRBJ1-1|.
TGTGCCAGCAGCTTGTACCGGGGGCAGGGAGGGACTGAAGCTTTCTTT
CASSLYRGQGGTEAFF
>TRBV7-7|TRBD2|TRBJ2-1|.
TGTGCTAGCAGCTTAGATAGGGGCGGGGGCTACAATGAGCAGTTCTTC
CASSLDRGGGYNEQFF
>TRBV5-1|TRBD2|TRBJ2-7|.
TGCGCCAGCAGCTCAGGCACTAGCGGGGCTCTCTACGAGCAGTACTTC
CASSSGTSGALYEQYF
>TRBV2|.|TRBJ2-5|.
TGTGCCAGCAGTTACCGACTGCAGGAGACCCAGTACTTC
CASSYRLQETQYF
>TRBV19|TRBD2|TRBJ2-1|.
TGTGCCAGTAGTATCAGGAGCGGGACCTACAATGAGCAGTTCTTC
CASSIRSGTYNEQFF
>TRBV11-3|TRBD1|TRBJ2-7|.
TGTGCCAGCAGCAAAGGGACAGGTTCGCATCAGTACTTC
CASSKGTGSHQYF
>TRBV9|.|TRBJ1-5|.
TGTGCCAGCAGCGTAGATGACTTAGGCCTGGCCCAGCATTTT
CASSVDDLGLAQHF
>TRBV5-6|.|TRBJ1-1|.
TGTGCCAGCAGCGTCGGGGTACCCAACACTGAAGCTTTCTTT
CASSVGVPNTEAFF
>TRBV6-5|TRBD1|TRBJ1-3|.
TGTGCCAGCAGTTACCAGGGGGCTGAAGGAAACACCATATATTTT
CASSYQGAEGNTIYF
>TRBV7-8|TRBD1|TRBJ1-4|.
TGTGCCAGCAGAGCCCGCGGCAGGGGGCTAGGTATAGATGAAAAACTGTTTTTT
CASRARGRGLGIDEKLFF
>TRBV27|.|TRBJ1-6|.
TGTGCCAGCAGTTTATCTTTGGAGGAGTCCTATAATTCACCCCTCCACTTT
CASSLSLEESYNSPLHF
>TRBV27|TRBD1|TRBJ1-1|few
TGTGCCAGCAATAGACAGGGCCCGAACACTGAAGCTTTCTTT
CASNRQGPNTEAFF
>TRBV7-3|.|TRBJ1-4|.
TGTGCCAGCAGCTTATTTCCGGGGTTGGTGAATGAAAAACTGTTTTTT
CASSLFPGLVNEKLFF
>TRBV2|TRBD1|TRBJ2-7|.
TGTGCCAGCAGGGATACAGGGGGGAACGAGCAGTACTTC
CASRDTGGNEQYF
>TRBV6-6|.|TRBJ1-6|.
TGTGCCCACCAGGGGCGTTTTAATAATTCACCCCTCCACTTT
CAHQGRFNNSPLHF
>TRBV18|.|TRBJ1-5|.
TGTGCCAGCTCACCAGACAGCGAATATCAGCCCCAGCATTTT
CASSPDSEYQPQHF
>TRBV6-5|TRBD1|TRBJ2-7|.
TGTGCCAGCAGTTACCGTGGGACAGGGCTTTACGAGCAGTACTTC
CASSYRGTGLYEQYF
>TRBV9|.|TRBJ2-3|.
TGTGCCAGCAGCGTAGCGCCGTACACCACAGATACGCAGTATTTT
CASSVAPYTTDTQYF
>TRBV10-3|TRBD1|TRBJ2-1|.
TGTGCCATCAGTGCCCGAGGGGGGACAGGGGGCGATGAGCAGTTCTTC
CAISARGGTGGDEQFF
>TRBV15|.|TRBJ2-5|.
TGTGCCACCAGCAGAAATAACAGGGTAGAGACCCAGTACTTC
CATSRNNRVETQYF
>TRBV6-6|.|TRBJ1-4|.
TGTGCCAGCAGTTACCCCGAGTGGTATAATGAAAAACTGTTTTTT
CASSYPEWYNEKLFF
>TRBV5-4|TRBD1|TRBJ1-3|.
TGTGCCAGCAGTCGAATGGACAGGGCGGGAAACACCATATATTTT
CASSRMDRAGNTIYF
>TRBV18|TRBD1|TRBJ2-2|.
TGTGCCAGCTCACCCGGACAGGGCAACACCGGGGAGCTGTTTTTT
CASSPGQGNTGELFF
>TRBV5-4|TRBD1|TRBJ1-2|.
TGTGCCAGCAGCTTGATGGGACAGAACTATGGCTACACCTTC
CASSLMGQNYGYTF
>TRBV2|TRBD1|TRBJ2-5|.
TGTGCCAGCAGCCCCCGCCCCGGACAGGCGTACCAAGAGACCCAGTACTTC
CASSPRPGQAYQETQYF
>TRBV25-1|.|TRBJ2-1|.
TGTGCCAGCAGCGCAGTGGGGGGCAATGAGCAGTTCTTC
CASSAVGGNEQFF
>TRBV9|TRBD2|TRBJ2-2|.
TGTGCCAGCAGCCCCTTGACGGGGGGTTCGAACACCGGGGAGCTGTTTTTT
CASSPLTGGSNTGELFF
>TRBV28|TRBD1|TRBJ1-4|.
TGTGCCAGCAGTTCAATCGGGACAGGGTCTGAAAAACTGTTTTTT
CASSSIGTGSEKLFF
>TRBV10-3|TRBD2|TRBJ2-1|.
TGTGCCATCAGTGGAGCCGGGACTAGCGGGGTGATAAGCTCCTACAATGAGCAGTTCTTC
CAISGAGTSGVISSYNEQFF
>TRBV28|TRBD1|TRBJ1-1|few
TGTGCCAGCAGTTTGAAGACAGGGTTGGGGAACACTGAAGCTTTCTTT
CASSLKTGLGNTEAFF
>TRBV2|TRBD1|TRBJ2-7|.
TGTGCCAGCAGATTCACGGACAGGGGGGCGTCCTACGAGCAGTACTTC
CASRFTDRGASYEQYF
>TRBV5-4|TRBD1|TRBJ1-4|.
TGTGCCAGCAGCCGCACCGGACAGGCCACTACGGGGAAACTGTTTTTT
CASSRTGQATTGKLFF
>TRBV5-1|.|TRBJ2-6|.
TGCGCCAGCAGCTTGGCGTCCTCTGGGGCCAACGTCCTGACTTTC
CASSLASSGANVLTF
>TRBV2|.|TRBJ1-2|once
TGTGCCAGCAGTCAGACAGGCCTTTCTGGGTACACCTTC
CASSQTGLSGYTF
>TRBV27|.|TRBJ2-7|.
TGTGCCAGCAGTTCGAATGGACAAACCTACGAGCAGTACTTC
CASSSNGQTYEQYF
>TRBV2|TRBD2|TRBJ2-2|.
TGTGCCAGCAGTGCGACTAGCGGGGCAACCGGGGAGCTGTTTTTT
CASSATSGATGELFF
>TRBV5-1|TRBD2|TRBJ2-3|.
TGCGCCAGCACAGAGAATCTAGCGGGGGGTAGCACAGATACGCAGTATTTT
CASTENLAGGSTDTQYF
>TRBV27|.|TRBJ2-3|.
TGTGCCAGCAACAAGGGGGGGAACACAGATACGCAGTATTTT
CASNKGGNTDTQYF
>TRBV15|.|TRBJ1-2|.
TGTGCCACCAGCGCGGACAGTCTGAACTATGGCTACACCTTC
CATSADSLNYGYTF
>TRBV7-3|.|TRBJ2-5|.
TGTGCCAGCAGCTTAACAGGGGGCCAAGAGACCCAGTACTTC
CASSLTGGQETQYF
>TRBV6-1|.|TRBJ2-2|.
TGTGCCAGCAGTGAAGCTGGCGGGACCGGGGAGCTGTTTTTT
CASSEAGGTGELFF
>TRBV5-6|TRBD1|TRBJ1-6|.
TGTGCCAGCAGCCCTACAGGGGAAAAGGGGTCACCCCTCCACTTT
CASSPTGEKGSPLHF
>TRBV5-1|.|TRBJ2-2|.
TGCGCCAGCAGCTTGGTGGGGCAGGGAGGCACCGGGGAGCTGTTTTTT
CASSLVGQGGTGELFF
>TRBV6-1|.|TRBJ2-5|.
TGTGCCAGCAGTGCTGACGGGTGGGAGACCCAGTACTTC
CASSADGWETQYF
>TRBV9|TRBD2|TRBJ2-3|.
TGTGCCAGCAGCGTCCTAGCGGCTAACACAGATACGCAGTATTTT
CASSVLAANTDTQYF
>TRBV28|TRBD1|TRBJ1-6|.
TGTGCCAGCAGTACAGTACAGGGGTCACCCCTCCACTTT
CASSTVQGSPLHF
>TRBV18|.|TRBJ1-4|.
TGTGCCAGCTCACCCTTGGGTCCTCGGGAGGACGAAAAACTGTTTTTT
CASSPLGPREDEKLFF
>TRBV7-8|TRBD1|TRBJ1-3|.
TGTGCCAGCAGCTTAGGAGGGACAGCTTCTGGAAACACCATATATTTT
CASSLGGTASGNTIYF
>TRBV2|TRBD1|TRBJ2-4|once
TGTGCCAGCAGTCTCTCGACAGGGACGTTAGGAAACATTCAGTACTTC
CASSLSTGTLGNIQYF
>TRBV27|.|TRBJ1-1|.
TGTGCCAGCAGTTTTAAGGGGGACGGCACTGAAGCTTTCTTT
CASSFKGDGTEAFF